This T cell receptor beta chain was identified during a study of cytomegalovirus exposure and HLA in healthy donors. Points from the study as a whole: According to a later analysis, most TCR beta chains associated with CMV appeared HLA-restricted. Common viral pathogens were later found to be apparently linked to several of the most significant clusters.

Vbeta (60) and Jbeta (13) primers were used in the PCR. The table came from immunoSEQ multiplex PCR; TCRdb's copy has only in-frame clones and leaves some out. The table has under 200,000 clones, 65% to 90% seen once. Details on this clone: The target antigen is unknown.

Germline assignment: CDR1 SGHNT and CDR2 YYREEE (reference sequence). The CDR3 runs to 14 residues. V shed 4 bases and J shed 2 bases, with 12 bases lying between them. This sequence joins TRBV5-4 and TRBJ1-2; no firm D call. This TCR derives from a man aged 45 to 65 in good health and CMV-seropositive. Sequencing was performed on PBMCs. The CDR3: CASSLESGNYGYTF. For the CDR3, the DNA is TGTGCCAGCAGCCTCGAGTCGGGGAACTATGGCTACACCTTC.